Presented here are 21 T cell receptor beta chains from one specimen sequenced in a study of T cell changes during pregnancy in multiple sclerosis. TCRdb keeps only in-frame clones here, not all; method: immunoSEQ multiplex PCR. Seen here are fewer than 60,000 clones, roughly 92% observed once, and the top ten hold roughly 0.4%. The sequencing here drew on CD4+ T cells from peripheral blood mononuclear cells, taken after pregnancy. These receptors all come from a female donor with multiple sclerosis, enrolled in a pregnancy study.

J is TRBJ2-7 and V is TRBV29-1, with 12 bases matching TRBD2. CDR3 length: 13 residues. V gave up 6 bases and J gave up 2 bases; unmatched junction bases: 2. CDR1 and CDR2 from the germline V gene are SQVTM and ANQGSEA. CDR3 in DNA: TGCAGCGTCCGGACTAGCGGGACCTACGAGCAGTACTTC. It codes for CSVRTSGTYEQYF.

This rearrangement joins TRBV28 to TRBJ2-3; 7 bases agree with TRBD2. Germline CDR1 is MDHEN and CDR2 is SYDVKM. The CDR3 spans 17 residues. V shed 4 bases and J 6 bases; nucleotides not matched to a gene: 16. CDR3 nucleotide sequence: TGTGCCAGCAGTTCCCGGGGAGGAGCGGGACCGGGGGATACGCAGTATTTT. Protein product: CASSSRGGAGPGDTQYF.

This clone appeared a few times. The gene calls are TRBV29-1 and TRBJ2-7; 9 bases agree with TRBD1. CDR3 length: 13 residues. Trimming cost V 6 bases and J 6 bases; bases outside gene matches: 9. Germline CDR1 reads SQVTM; CDR2 reads ANQGSEA. The CDR3: CSVHGTGQSEQYF. As DNA, the CDR3 is TGCAGCGTCCACGGGACAGGGCAATCCGAGCAGTACTTC.

V is TRBV30 and J is TRBJ2-7, with D unresolved. This CDR3 spans 14 amino acids. V shed 6 bases and J shed 0 bases, with 15 bases lying between them. Looked up from germline, CDR1 is GTSNPN and CDR2 is SVGIG (reference sequence). CDR3 loop: CACGRHTISYEQYF. The DNA for the CDR3 is TGTGCCTGCGGCCGTCACACTATCTCCTACGAGCAGTACTTC.

The J gene is TRBJ1-2, the V gene TRBV28; no definite D call. With 4 bases removed from V and 9 bases from J, the gap between germline ends came to 12 bases. From germline, CDR1 is MDHEN and CDR2 SYDVKM. The CDR3 consists of 12 residues. Here the CDR3 DNA reads TGTGCCAGCAGTTGGGCCCGACTAAGCTACACCTTC. Protein product: CASSWARLSYTF.

The chain combines TRBV6-5 with TRBJ1-1, with 7 bases lining up with TRBD1. This CDR3 region has 14 residues. Trimming took 5 bases from V and 1 from J; bases not matched to a gene: 4. Germline V gene data show CDR1 as MNHEY and CDR2 as SVGAGI. The chain's CDR3 is CASSPTGRNTEAFF. CDR3 DNA: TGTGCCAGCAGTCCGACAGGGAGGAACACTGAAGCTTTCTTT.

This chain links TRBV5-6 with TRBJ2-5, with 7 nucleotides matching TRBD2. CDR1 and CDR2 (germline): SGHDT, YYEEEE. Trimming cost V 4 bases and J 1 base; bases outside gene matches: 4. The CDR3 has 14 amino acids. CDR3 in amino acids: CASSTLAVQETQYF. The CDR3 nucleotides are TGTGCCAGCAGCACGCTAGCGGTCCAAGAGACCCAGTACTTC.

J is TRBJ1-3 and V is TRBV6-1; D uncertain. This CDR3 comprises 14 residues. The germline V gene encodes CDR1 MNHNS and CDR2 SASEGT. Trimming pared 6 bases from V and 2 bases from J, leaving 11 bases between. CDR3 residues: CASRRSEAGNTIYF. CDR3 nucleotide sequence: TGTGCCAGCAGACGAAGTGAGGCTGGAAACACCATATATTTT.

The chain uses TRBV5-1 and TRBJ2-5, with D perhaps matching TRBD2 (6 bases). The CDR3 is 13 amino acids. The V gene lost 2 bases and the J gene lost 7 bases, with 12 bases spanning the gap. The germline V gene encodes CDR1 SGHRS and CDR2 YFSETQ. The CDR3 here is CASSFYMEGTQYF. As DNA, the CDR3 is TGCGCCAGCAGCTTCTACATGGAGGGGACCCAGTACTTC.

The V call is TRBV19, the J call TRBJ2-3, with a possible D match to TRBD1 (6 bases). V was shortened by 2 bases and J by 6 bases, with 9 bases between the two germline ends. The CDR3 has 13 residues. Germline-derived CDR1 and CDR2 are LNHDA and SQIVND (reference sequence). CDR3 region: CASSIITGDTQYF. The CDR3 region has the DNA TGTGCCAGTAGTATAATTACAGGGGATACGCAGTATTTT.

This chain joins TRBV7-9 and TRBJ1-4, with 7 positions matching TRBD1. V trimming: 0 bases; J trimming: 10 bases; junction bases outside the gene matches: 17. The V gene's germline CDR1 is SEHNR and CDR2 FQNEAQ (reference sequence). The CDR3 has 18 amino acids. The CDR3 region is CASSLAHHRGETDVKLFF. The CDR3 DNA follows: TGTGCCAGCAGCTTAGCTCACCACAGGGGCGAAACCGACGTAAAACTGTTTTTT.

The chain recombines TRBV5-1 with TRBJ1-1, with D possibly TRBD1 on 5 matching bases. The CDR3 runs to 14 residues. The V and J ends lost 0 bases and 11 bases respectively, with 17 bases between them. From germline, CDR1 is SGHRS and CDR2 YFSETQ. CDR3 sequence (DNA): TGCGCCAGCAGCTTGGGCGGGGCAGGGCCAGGGGCTTTCTTT. Translating it yields CASSLGGAGPGAFF.

This chain links TRBV30 with TRBJ1-1, with D hard to call. The V gene lost 0 bases and the J gene lost 4 bases, with 6 bases spanning the gap. Germline-derived CDR1 and CDR2 are GTSNPN and SVGIG (reference sequence). This CDR3 comprises 12 residues. CDR3 residues: CAWSVISTEAFF. The DNA of the CDR3 is TGTGCCTGGAGTGTAATCAGCACTGAAGCTTTCTTT.

The rearrangement uses TRBV18 and TRBJ1-4; 10 bases are shared with TRBD1. The CDR3 has 16 residues. The germline V gene has CDR1 KGHSH and CDR2 LQKENI. The J segment lost 10 bases and the V segment lost 2 bases, leaving 10 bases of the junction unmatched. CDR3 amino acids: CASSPIPDRGEGKLFF. CDR3 DNA sequence: TGTGCCAGCTCACCAATCCCGGACAGGGGGGAAGGAAAACTGTTTTTT.

V is TRBV7-2 and J is TRBJ2-3, with a tentative D call TRBD2 (5 bases). Trimming stripped 1 base from V and 5 bases from J, with 10 bases between. Germline V gene data show CDR1 as SGHTA and CDR2 as FQGNSA. This CDR3 comprises 14 residues. CDR3 DNA: TGTGCCAGCAGCTTAGAAACCAGCGGAGATACGCAGTATTTT. It encodes CASSLETSGDTQYF.

The rearrangement joins TRBV30 to TRBJ2-7, with D possibly TRBD1 on 5 matching bases. Germline V lookup: CDR1 GTSNPN, CDR2 SVGIG (reference sequence). Trimming removed 8 bases at V and 0 bases at J, with 8 bases between. This CDR3 contains 11 residues. The DNA for the CDR3 is TGTGCCGTTGACAGCTCCTACGAGCAGTACTTC. Translation gives CAVDSSYEQYF. Full variable domain (outside the CDR3, taken from reference TRBV30 and TRBJ2-7): SQTIHQWPATLVQPVGSPLSLECTVEGTSNPNLYWYRQAAGRGLQLLFYSVGIGQISSEVPQNLSASRPQDRQFILSSKKLLLSDSGFYLCAVDSSYEQYFGPGTRLTVT.

The chain links TRBV6-4 to TRBJ2-1; the D is unclear. The CDR3 is made up of 15 amino acids. V lost 5 bases and J lost 0, with 11 bases in between. Germline loops: CDR1 MRHNA, CDR2 SNTAGT. The CDR3 bases are TGTGCCAGCAGTAAGGAGCGAACCTCCTACAATGAGCAGTTCTTC. Protein sequence: CASSKERTSYNEQFF.

This chain links TRBV28 with TRBJ2-7, with D possibly being TRBD1 (5 bases). Germline V gives CDR1 MDHEN, CDR2 SYDVKM. Trimming shortened V by 1 base and J by 0 bases, and 7 bases separated the two germline ends. The CDR3 contains 14 residues. CDR3 amino acids: CASSLSGISYEQYF. CDR3 nucleotides: TGTGCCAGCAGTTTATCAGGGATCTCCTACGAGCAGTACTTC. Full variable domain (missing parts from reference TRBV28 and TRBJ2-7): DVKVTQSSRYLVKRTGEKVFLECVQDMDHENMFWYRQDPGLGLRLIYFSYDVKMKEKGDIPEGYSVSREKKERFSLILESASTNQTSMYLCASSLSGISYEQYFGPGTRLTVT.

This clone came up once. The rearrangement uses TRBV5-1 and TRBJ1-1; 8 bases are a match to TRBD1. The CDR3 sequence is 15 residues long. J gave up 3 bases and V 4 bases, and 8 bases lay outside the gene matches. The germline gives CDR1 SGHRS, CDR2 YFSETQ. In DNA form, the CDR3 reads TGCGCCAGCAGCACATACAGGGGGAGAGACACTGAAGCTTTCTTT. It specifies CASSTYRGRDTEAFF.

The V and J genes are TRBV30 and TRBJ1-4; 8 bases fit TRBD1. The ends lost 3 bases at V and 8 bases at J; junction bases unmatched: 5. Germline V lookup: CDR1 GTSNPN, CDR2 SVGIG (reference sequence). The CDR3 has 13 amino acids. The CDR3, as DNA: TGTGCCTGGAGCGGCTGGGACAGGGAAAAACTGTTTTTT. Amino acids: CAWSGWDREKLFF.

In this sample, this clone turned up once. The chain employs TRBV28 and TRBJ2-1; possibly TRBD2 for D (5 bases). Germline V gene data show CDR1 as MDHEN and CDR2 as SYDVKM. The CDR3 extends over 17 amino acids. Trimming pared 7 bases from V and 3 bases from J, leaving 22 bases between. CDR3 DNA sequence: TGTGCCAGCACCGATCTTCGCCCGGGAACCGGCTACAATGAGCAGTTCTTC. It yields the protein CASTDLRPGTGYNEQFF. Full variable domain (remainder filled in from reference TRBV28 and TRBJ2-1): DVKVTQSSRYLVKRTGEKVFLECVQDMDHENMFWYRQDPGLGLRLIYFSYDVKMKEKGDIPEGYSVSREKKERFSLILESASTNQTSMYLCASTDLRPGTGYNEQFFGPGTRLTVL.